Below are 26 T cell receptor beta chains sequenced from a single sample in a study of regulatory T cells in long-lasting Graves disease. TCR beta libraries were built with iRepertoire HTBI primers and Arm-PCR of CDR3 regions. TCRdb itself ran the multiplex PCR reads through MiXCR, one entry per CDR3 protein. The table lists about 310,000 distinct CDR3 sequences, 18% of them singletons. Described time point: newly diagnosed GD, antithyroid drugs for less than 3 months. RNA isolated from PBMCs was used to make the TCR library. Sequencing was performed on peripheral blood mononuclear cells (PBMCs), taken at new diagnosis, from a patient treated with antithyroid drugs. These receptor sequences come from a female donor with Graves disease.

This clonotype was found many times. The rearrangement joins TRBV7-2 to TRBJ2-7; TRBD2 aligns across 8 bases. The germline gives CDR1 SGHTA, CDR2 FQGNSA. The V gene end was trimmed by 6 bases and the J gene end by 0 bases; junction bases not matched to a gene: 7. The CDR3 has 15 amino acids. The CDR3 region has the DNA TGTGCCAGCAGACCGTCGGGGGGGAGCTCCTACGAGCAGTACTTC. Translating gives CASRPSGGSSYEQYF.

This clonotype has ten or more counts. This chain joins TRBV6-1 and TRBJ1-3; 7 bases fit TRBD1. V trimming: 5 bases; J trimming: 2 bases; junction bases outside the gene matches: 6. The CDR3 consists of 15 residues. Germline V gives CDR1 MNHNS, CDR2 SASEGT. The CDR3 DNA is TGTGCCAGCAGTCCACAGGGGAATCCTGGAAACACCATATATTTT. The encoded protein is CASSPQGNPGNTIYF.

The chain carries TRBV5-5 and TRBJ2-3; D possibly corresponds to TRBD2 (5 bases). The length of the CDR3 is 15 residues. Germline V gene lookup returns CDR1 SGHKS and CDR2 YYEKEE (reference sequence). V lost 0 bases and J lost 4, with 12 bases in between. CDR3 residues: CASSLDDGVADTQYF. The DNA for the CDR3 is TGTGCCAGCAGCTTGGATGACGGGGTGGCAGATACGCAGTATTTT. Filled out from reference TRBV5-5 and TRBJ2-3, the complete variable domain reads DAGVTQSPTHLIKTRGQQVTLRCSPISGHKSVSWYQQVLGQGPQFIFQYYEKEERGRGNFPDRFSARQFPNYSSELNVNALLLGDSALYLCASSLDDGVADTQYFGPGTRLTVL.

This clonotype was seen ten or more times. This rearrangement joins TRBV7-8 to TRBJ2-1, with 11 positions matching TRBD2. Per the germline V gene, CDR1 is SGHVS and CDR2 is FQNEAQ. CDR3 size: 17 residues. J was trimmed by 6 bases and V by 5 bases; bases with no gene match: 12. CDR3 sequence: CASSPAELAGVINEQFF. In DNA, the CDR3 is TGTGCCAGCAGCCCCGCGGAACTAGCGGGAGTAATCAATGAGCAGTTCTTC.

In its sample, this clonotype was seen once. As DNA, the CDR3 is TGTGCCAGTACCTCAGACTCGGTAGGGGAAAAACTGTTTTTT. Its protein product is CASTSDSVGEKLFF. This chain uses TRBV19 with TRBJ1-4; D gene uncertain. CDR3 size: 14 residues. Germline CDR1 is LNHDA and CDR2 is SQIVND (reference sequence). V was clipped by 7 bases and J by 8 bases, with 17 bases between them. Full variable domain (outside the CDR3, taken from reference TRBV19 and TRBJ1-4): DGGITQSPKYLFRKEGQNVTLSCEQNLNHDAMYWYRQDPGQGLRLIYYSQIVNDFQKGDIAEGYSVSREKKESFPLTVTSAQKNPTAFYLCASTSDSVGEKLFFGSGTQLSVL.

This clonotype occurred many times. CDR3 DNA sequence: TGTGCCAGCAGCTGGAACACCGGGGAGCTGTTTTTT. Amino acids: CASSWNTGELFF. J is TRBJ2-2 and V is TRBV7-3; D unresolved. V was clipped by 4 bases and J by 1 base, with 1 base between them. There are 12 residues in the CDR3. The germline V gene encodes CDR1 SGHTA and CDR2 FQGTGA.

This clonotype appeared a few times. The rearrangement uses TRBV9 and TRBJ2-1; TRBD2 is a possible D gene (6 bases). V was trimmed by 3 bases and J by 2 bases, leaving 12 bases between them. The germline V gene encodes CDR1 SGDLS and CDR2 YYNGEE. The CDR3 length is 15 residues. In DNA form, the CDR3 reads TGTGCCAGCAGCGGGAGCGGGCCCGCCTACAATGAGCAGTTCTTC. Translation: CASSGSGPAYNEQFF.

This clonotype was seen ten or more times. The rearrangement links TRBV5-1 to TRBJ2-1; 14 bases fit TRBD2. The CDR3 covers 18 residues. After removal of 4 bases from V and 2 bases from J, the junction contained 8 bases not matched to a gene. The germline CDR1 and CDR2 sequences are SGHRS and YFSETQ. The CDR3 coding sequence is TGCGCCAGCAGCCTGGGACTAGCGGGAGTAGGGACCTACAATGAGCAGTTCTTC. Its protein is CASSLGLAGVGTYNEQFF.

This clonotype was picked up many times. The CDR3 is CASSYSAGTSGRFNNEQFF. The CDR3 DNA reads as TGTGCCAGCAGTTACTCTGCCGGGACTAGCGGGAGGTTCAACAATGAGCAGTTCTTC. The chain employs TRBV6-5 and TRBJ2-1; TRBD2 agrees at 15 bases. CDR1 and CDR2 from the germline V gene are MNHEY and SVGAGI. The V and J ends lost 0 bases and 5 bases, in that order; junction bases with no gene match: 8. This CDR3 region has 19 residues.

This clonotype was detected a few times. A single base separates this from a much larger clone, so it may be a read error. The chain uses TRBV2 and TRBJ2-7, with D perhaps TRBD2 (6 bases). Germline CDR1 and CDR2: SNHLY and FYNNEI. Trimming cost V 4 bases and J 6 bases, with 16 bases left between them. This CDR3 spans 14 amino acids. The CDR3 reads CASSGGAGRTEQYF. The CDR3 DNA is TGTGCCAGCAGTGGAGGCGCGGGAAGGACCGAGCAGTACTTC.

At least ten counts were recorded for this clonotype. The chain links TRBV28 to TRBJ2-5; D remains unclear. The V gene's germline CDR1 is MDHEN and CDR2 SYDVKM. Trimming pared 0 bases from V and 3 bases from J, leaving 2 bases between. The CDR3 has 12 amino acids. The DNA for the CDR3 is TGTGCCAGCAGTTTATGGGAAGAGACCCAGTACTTC. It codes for CASSLWEETQYF.

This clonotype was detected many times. The CDR3 region has the DNA TGTGCCAGCAGTCCTACTAGCGAGCAGTACTTC. Translated: CASSPTSEQYF. The chain links TRBV28 to TRBJ2-7; TRBD2 is a possible D gene (5 bases). The CDR3 length is 11 residues. V was pared by 5 bases and J by 6 bases, with 8 bases between. The germline V gene encodes CDR1 MDHEN and CDR2 SYDVKM.

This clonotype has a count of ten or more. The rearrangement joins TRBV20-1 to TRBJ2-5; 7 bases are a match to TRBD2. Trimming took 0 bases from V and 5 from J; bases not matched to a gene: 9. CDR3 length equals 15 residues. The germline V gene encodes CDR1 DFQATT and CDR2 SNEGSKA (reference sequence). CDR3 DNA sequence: TGCAGTGCTAGAGAACAGCGGGGCCCAGGGGAGACCCAGTACTTC. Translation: CSAREQRGPGETQYF.

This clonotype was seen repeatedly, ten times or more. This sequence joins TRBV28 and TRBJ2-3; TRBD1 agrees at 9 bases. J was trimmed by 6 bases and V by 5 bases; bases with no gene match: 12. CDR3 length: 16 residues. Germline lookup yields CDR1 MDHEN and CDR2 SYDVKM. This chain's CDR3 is CASSTPGGTGTDTQYF. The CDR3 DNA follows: TGTGCCAGCAGTACCCCCGGAGGGACAGGGACCGATACGCAGTATTTT. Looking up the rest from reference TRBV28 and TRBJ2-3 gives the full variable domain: DVKVTQSSRYLVKRTGEKVFLECVQDMDHENMFWYRQDPGLGLRLIYFSYDVKMKEKGDIPEGYSVSREKKERFSLILESASTNQTSMYLCASSTPGGTGTDTQYFGPGTRLTVL.

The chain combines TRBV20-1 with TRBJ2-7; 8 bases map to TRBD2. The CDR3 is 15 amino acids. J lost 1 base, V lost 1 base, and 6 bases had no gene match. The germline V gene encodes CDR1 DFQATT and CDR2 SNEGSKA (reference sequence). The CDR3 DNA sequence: TGCAGTGCTAGAGGCATACTAGCGGAATCCTACGAGCAGTACTTC. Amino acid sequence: CSARGILAESYEQYF.

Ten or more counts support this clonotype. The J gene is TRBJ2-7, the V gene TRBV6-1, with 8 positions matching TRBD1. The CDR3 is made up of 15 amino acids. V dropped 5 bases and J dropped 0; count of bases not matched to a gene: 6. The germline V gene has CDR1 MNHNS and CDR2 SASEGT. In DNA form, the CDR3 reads TGTGCCAGCAGTAAGGACAGGGCGAGCTCCTACGAGCAGTACTTC. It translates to CASSKDRASSYEQYF.

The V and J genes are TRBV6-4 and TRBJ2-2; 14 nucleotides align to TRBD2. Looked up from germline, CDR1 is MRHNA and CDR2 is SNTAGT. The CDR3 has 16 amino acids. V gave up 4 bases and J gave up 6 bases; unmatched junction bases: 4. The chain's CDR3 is CASSGTSGGQAGELFF. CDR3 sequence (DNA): TGTGCCAGCAGTGGGACTAGCGGGGGGCAGGCCGGGGAGCTGTTTTTT.

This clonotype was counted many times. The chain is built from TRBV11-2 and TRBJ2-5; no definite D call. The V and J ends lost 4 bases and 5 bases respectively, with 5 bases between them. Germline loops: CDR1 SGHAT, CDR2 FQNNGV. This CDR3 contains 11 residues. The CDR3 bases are TGTGCCAGCAGCTCCTTGGAGACCCAGTACTTC. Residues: CASSSLETQYF.

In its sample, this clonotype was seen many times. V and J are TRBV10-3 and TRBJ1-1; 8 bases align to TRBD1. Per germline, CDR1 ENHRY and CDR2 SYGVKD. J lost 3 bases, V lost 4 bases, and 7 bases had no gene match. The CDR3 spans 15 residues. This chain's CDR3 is CAISGQTGVDTEAFF. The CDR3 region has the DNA TGTGCCATCAGTGGTCAGACAGGGGTAGACACTGAAGCTTTCTTT.

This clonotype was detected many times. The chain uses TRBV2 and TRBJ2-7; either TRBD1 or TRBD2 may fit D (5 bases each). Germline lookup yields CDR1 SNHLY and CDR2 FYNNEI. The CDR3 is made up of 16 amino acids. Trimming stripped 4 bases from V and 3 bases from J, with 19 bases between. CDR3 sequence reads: CASSGAGLRDLYEQYF. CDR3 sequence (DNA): TGTGCCAGCAGTGGAGCAGGGCTCCGGGACCTCTACGAGCAGTACTTC.

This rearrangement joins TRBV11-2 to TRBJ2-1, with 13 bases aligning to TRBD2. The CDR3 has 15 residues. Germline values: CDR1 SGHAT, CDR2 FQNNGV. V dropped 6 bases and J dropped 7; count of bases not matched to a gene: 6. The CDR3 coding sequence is TGTGCCAGCAGTGAACTAGCGGGAGGGGGGAATGAGCAGTTCTTC. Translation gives CASSELAGGGNEQFF.

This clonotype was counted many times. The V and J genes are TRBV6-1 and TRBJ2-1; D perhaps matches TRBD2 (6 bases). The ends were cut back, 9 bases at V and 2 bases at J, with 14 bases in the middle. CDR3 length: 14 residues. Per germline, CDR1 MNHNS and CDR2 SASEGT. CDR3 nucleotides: TGTGCCAGTGGGGCTGCGGGACCCTACAATGAGCAGTTCTTC. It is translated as CASGAAGPYNEQFF.

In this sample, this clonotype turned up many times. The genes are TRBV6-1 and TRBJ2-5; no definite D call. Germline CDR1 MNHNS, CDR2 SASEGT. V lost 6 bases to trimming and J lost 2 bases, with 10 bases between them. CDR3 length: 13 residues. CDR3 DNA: TGTGCCAGCAGCGAAACAGTTCAAGAGACCCAGTACTTC. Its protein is CASSETVQETQYF.

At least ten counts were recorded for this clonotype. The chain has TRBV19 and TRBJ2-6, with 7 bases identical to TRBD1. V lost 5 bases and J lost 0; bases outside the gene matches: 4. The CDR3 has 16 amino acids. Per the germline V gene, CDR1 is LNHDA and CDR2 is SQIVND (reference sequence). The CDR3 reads CASSRGQSSGANVLTF. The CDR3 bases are TGTGCCAGTAGTCGGGGACAGAGCTCTGGGGCCAACGTCCTGACTTTC.

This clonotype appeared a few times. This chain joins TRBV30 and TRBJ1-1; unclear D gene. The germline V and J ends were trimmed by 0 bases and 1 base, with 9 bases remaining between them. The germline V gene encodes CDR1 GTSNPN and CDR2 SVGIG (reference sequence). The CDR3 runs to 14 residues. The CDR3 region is CAWSVLHRNTEAFF. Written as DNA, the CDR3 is TGTGCCTGGAGTGTACTCCACAGGAACACTGAAGCTTTCTTT.

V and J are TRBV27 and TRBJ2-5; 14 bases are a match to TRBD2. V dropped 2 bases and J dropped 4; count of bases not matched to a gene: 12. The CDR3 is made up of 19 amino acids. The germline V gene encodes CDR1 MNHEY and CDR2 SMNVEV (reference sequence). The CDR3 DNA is TGTGCCAGCAGTTTACAGGCCCACGGACTAGCGGGAGGTGGAGAGACCCAGTACTTC. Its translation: CASSLQAHGLAGGGETQYF.